These 16 T cell receptor beta chains were all obtained from the same sample, sequenced in a study of T cells in localized non-small cell lung cancer. Some clones are missing from TCRdb's copy, which holds only in-frame ones; the method was immunoSEQ multiplex PCR. The table shows 50,000 to 55,000 clones, with approximately 80% occurring only once. This sample comprised peripheral blood mononuclear cells, obtained before any cancer treatment. These receptors all come from a man between 40 and 69 years old with stage III lung adenocarcinoma.

The chain combines TRBV13 with TRBJ2-7; 8 nucleotides agree with TRBD2. The CDR3 is 14 residues long. CDR1 is PRHDT and CDR2 is FYEKMQ in the germline V gene (reference sequence). V was clipped by 3 bases and J by 2 bases; unmatched bases: 3. CDR3 sequence (DNA): TGTGCCAGCAGCTTCGGGGGGGCTACCTACGAGCAGTACTTC. Its protein is CASSFGGATYEQYF.

V is TRBV5-1 and J is TRBJ2-3; 9 nucleotides match TRBD2. Looked up from germline, CDR1 is SGHRS and CDR2 is YFSETQ. CDR3 length: 14 residues. V lost 1 base to trimming and J lost 3 bases; unmatched junction nucleotides: 0. CDR3 sequence reads: CASSLLAGTDTQYF. DNA for the CDR3: TGCGCCAGCAGCTTGCTAGCGGGGACAGATACGCAGTATTTT.

The genes are TRBV27 and TRBJ2-5; D may be TRBD1 (6 bases). Trimming left V 3 bases short and J 11 bases short, with 25 bases between. Germline lookup yields CDR1 MNHEY and CDR2 SMNVEV (reference sequence). The CDR3 loop spans 16 amino acids. CDR3 residues: CASSFLGSAGALEQYF. CDR3 DNA sequence: TGTGCCAGCAGTTTCTTAGGGTCAGCAGGGGCTTTGGAGCAGTACTTC.

The gene calls are TRBV20-1 and TRBJ1-2; D call uncertain. V lost 1 base and J 7 bases, leaving 7 bases between the germline ends. The CDR3 sequence is 11 residues long. Germline V gene lookup returns CDR1 DFQATT and CDR2 SNEGSKA (reference sequence). The CDR3: CSARGISGYTF. Here the CDR3 DNA reads TGCAGTGCTAGAGGGATTAGTGGCTACACCTTC.

V gene TRBV18 combines with J gene TRBJ2-5; D perhaps matches TRBD1 (6 bases). The CDR3 totals 15 residues. Trimming left V 3 bases short and J 4 bases short, with 15 bases between. Germline CDR1 is KGHSH and CDR2 is LQKENI. This CDR3 is CASSPGETGRETQYF. CDR3 nucleotide sequence: TGTGCCAGCTCACCCGGGGAGACAGGTCGAGAGACCCAGTACTTC.

V is TRBV7-7 and J is TRBJ2-7; D is unresolved. Germline loops: CDR1 SSHAT, CDR2 FNYEAQ (reference sequence). This CDR3 has 13 residues. Trimming shortened V by 0 bases and J by 5 bases, and 8 bases separated the two germline ends. The CDR3 here is CASSLASQDEQYF. Written as DNA, the CDR3 is TGTGCCAGCAGCTTAGCGTCCCAGGACGAGCAGTACTTC.

The chain joins TRBV5-1 to TRBJ1-5, with unresolved D. This CDR3 has 14 residues. CDR1 and CDR2 from the germline V gene are SGHRS and YFSETQ. The V end lost 4 bases, the J end lost 2 bases, and 10 bases lay between the germline ends. The CDR3 is CASSLLPGNQPQHF. The CDR3 coding sequence is TGCGCCAGCAGCCTGCTTCCGGGCAATCAGCCCCAGCATTTT.

The chain is built from TRBV15 and TRBJ2-7, with D possibly TRBD1 on 6 matching bases. This CDR3 contains 14 residues. V lost 5 bases, J lost 0 bases, and 11 bases lay in between. CDR1 and CDR2 from the germline V gene are LNHNV and YYDKDF (reference sequence). The CDR3 region is CATSPGVISYEQYF. CDR3 DNA sequence: TGTGCCACCAGCCCAGGGGTCATCTCCTACGAGCAGTACTTC.

This clone has just one count. The rearrangement uses TRBV4-3 and TRBJ1-1, with D unclear. The V and J ends lost 0 bases and 12 bases respectively, with 14 bases between them. Germline CDR1 and CDR2: LGHNA and YSLEER. This CDR3 contains 13 residues. CDR3 nucleotides: TGCGCCAGCAGCCAAGATGCCGGAACAGCGTCTTTCTTT. Residues: CASSQDAGTASFF.

The rearrangement joins TRBV5-1 to TRBJ2-7; D is possibly TRBD2 (6 bases). CDR1 and CDR2 (germline): SGHRS, YFSETQ. The CDR3 consists of 17 residues. V lost 4 bases, J lost 1 base, and 21 bases lay in between. Here the CDR3 DNA reads TGCGCCAGCAGCCATGGGACTGACCTCTATTTTTCCTACGAGCAGTACTTC. Encoded protein: CASSHGTDLYFSYEQYF.

This chain connects TRBV9 to TRBJ2-5; 7 positions match TRBD2. The CDR3 totals 15 residues. Germline V gene lookup returns CDR1 SGDLS and CDR2 YYNGEE. V gave up 3 bases and J gave up 7 bases; unmatched junction bases: 12. The CDR3 nucleotides are TGTGCCAGCAGCGCCTTAGGGCGGGGGTCGGGGACCCAGTACTTC. Its protein is CASSALGRGSGTQYF.

The chain employs TRBV4-3 and TRBJ1-4; D unresolved. Trimming left V 4 bases short and J 0 bases short, with 12 bases between. The length of the CDR3 is 16 residues. CDR1 and CDR2 (germline): LGHNA, YSLEER. The CDR3 coding sequence is TGCGCCAGCAGCCGTAAAGGACGGGCAACTAATGAAAAACTGTTTTTT. It is translated as CASSRKGRATNEKLFF.

The J gene is TRBJ2-6, the V gene TRBV19; 10 positions match TRBD1. The V gene's germline CDR1 is LNHDA and CDR2 SQIVND (reference sequence). Trimming at V came to 5 bases and at J to 1 base, leaving 5 bases not matched to a gene. CDR3 length: 17 residues. The CDR3 loop is CASSSGDRGSGANVLTF. CDR3 DNA sequence: TGTGCCAGTAGTTCGGGGGACAGGGGATCTGGGGCCAACGTCCTGACTTTC.

The CDR3 DNA follows: TGTGCCATCAGTGGCTCCAAGGGACAGACTTTGGGCTACACCTTC. It is translated as CAISGSKGQTLGYTF. The J gene is TRBJ1-2, the V gene TRBV10-3; TRBD1 matches 7 bases. After removal of 4 bases from V and 8 bases from J, the junction contained 13 bases not matched to a gene. Germline CDR1 is ENHRY and CDR2 is SYGVKD. This CDR3 is 15 amino acids long.

The chain links TRBV5-4 to TRBJ2-1; tentatively, D is TRBD2 (6 bases). From germline, CDR1 is SGHNT and CDR2 YYREEE (reference sequence). Trimming left V 0 bases short and J 7 bases short, with 11 bases between. The CDR3 spans 14 residues. CDR3 protein: CASSLGREANEQFF. CDR3 DNA sequence: TGTGCCAGCAGCTTGGGCAGGGAGGCTAATGAGCAGTTCTTC.

The CDR3 loop is CAISESQNWGYTF. The CDR3 nucleotides read TGTGCCATCAGTGAGTCCCAGAATTGGGGCTACACCTTC. J is TRBJ1-2 and V is TRBV10-3, with D unclear. V was cut by 0 bases and J by 8 bases, with 10 bases left in between. The CDR3 covers 13 residues. Germline V gene lookup returns CDR1 ENHRY and CDR2 SYGVKD.